The 23 T cell receptor beta chains given below trace back to one sample, sequenced in a study of blood T cell repertoires in COVID-19. Assay: immunoSEQ multiplex PCR; the TCRdb copy retains only in-frame clones and omits some. The table shows 230,000 or so clones, with about 85% occurring only once. Sequences were obtained from PBMCs or T cells enriched from blood (not recorded which). The receptors derive from a woman aged 50 to 60 who had been exposed to COVID-19.

This clone was detected once. The chain uses TRBV9 and TRBJ1-1; no definite D call. The CDR3 sequence is 13 residues long. Deletions cut 4 bases from V and 4 bases from J, with 11 bases between. Germline V gene data show CDR1 as SGDLS and CDR2 as YYNGEE. CDR3 bases: TGTGCCAGCAGCTTCCGACATGGCACTGAAGCTTTCTTT. Translation gives CASSFRHGTEAFF. Drawing the rest from reference TRBV9 and TRBJ1-1, the complete variable domain is DSGVTQTPKHLITATGQRVTLRCSPRSGDLSVYWYQQSLDQGLQFLIQYYNGEERAKGNILERFSAQQFPDLHSELNLSSLELGDSALYFCASSFRHGTEAFFGQGTRLTVV.

J is TRBJ1-4 and V is TRBV5-5; 7 nucleotides match TRBD1. The trim removed 4 bases at V and 8 bases at J, leaving 11 bases unmatched. CDR3 length equals 15 residues. Germline V gives CDR1 SGHKS, CDR2 YYEKEE (reference sequence). The CDR3 here is CASSLRQGREEKLFF. For the CDR3, the DNA is TGTGCCAGCAGCCTTCGACAGGGAAGAGAGGAAAAACTGTTTTTT.

This clone has at least ten counts. The chain carries TRBV29-1 and TRBJ1-4, with a weak D call TRBD1 (5 bases). This CDR3 has 13 residues. Germline V gene data show CDR1 as SQVTM and CDR2 as ANQGSEA. Trimming cost V 3 bases and J 8 bases, with 13 bases left between them. The CDR3 region is CSVEDPNREKLFF. In DNA form, the CDR3 reads TGCAGCGTTGAGGATCCAAACAGGGAAAAACTGTTTTTT.

The V and J genes are TRBV5-5 and TRBJ2-1; the match to TRBD1 covers 8 bases. Germline V lookup: CDR1 SGHKS, CDR2 YYEKEE (reference sequence). V was pared by 4 bases and J by 10 bases, with 7 bases of the junction left unmatched. The CDR3 is 13 residues long. The CDR3 DNA sequence: TGTGCCAGCAGCCTACAATCAGGGGGCGAGCAGTTCTTC. Translating it yields CASSLQSGGEQFF.

The CDR3 coding sequence is TGTGCCAGCAGCCTCCTTAAAGAAGCCCAAGAGACCCAGTACTTC. Its protein product is CASSLLKEAQETQYF. V usage is TRBV6-5 and J usage is TRBJ2-5; D is uncertain. The CDR3 sequence is 15 residues long. V gave up 6 bases and J gave up 1 base, with 15 bases separating them. The germline V gene has CDR1 MNHEY and CDR2 SVGAGI.

The rearrangement joins TRBV5-1 to TRBJ1-3; tentatively, D is TRBD1 (5 bases). The CDR3 is 14 amino acids. CDR1 SGHRS and CDR2 YFSETQ come from the germline V gene. Trimming removed 3 bases from V and 2 bases from J, with 9 bases in between. In DNA, the CDR3 is TGCGCCAGCAGCTCTTCAGGGACTGGAAACACCATATATTTT. This gives the protein CASSSSGTGNTIYF. The variable domain in full, completed from reference TRBV5-1 and TRBJ1-3, reads KAGVTQTPRYLIKTRGQQVTLSCSPISGHRSVSWYQQTPGQGLQFLFEYFSETQRNKGNFPGRFSGRQFSNSRSEMNVSTLELGDSALYLCASSSSGTGNTIYFGEGSWLTVV.

This clone came up a few times. The genes are TRBV11-2 and TRBJ1-6; tentative D call: TRBD1 (6 bases). Per germline, CDR1 SGHAT and CDR2 FQNNGV. V lost 2 bases and J lost 8, with 10 bases in between. The CDR3 is 14 residues long. The chain's CDR3 is CASSLLQGDSPLHF. In nucleotides, the CDR3 is TGTGCCAGCAGCTTATTACAGGGAGATTCACCCCTCCACTTT.

The chain is built from TRBV7-9 and TRBJ2-1; TRBD2 is a possible D gene (6 bases). Trimming took off 4 bases at V and 5 bases at J, with 15 bases between the two ends. In germline, CDR1 is SEHNR, CDR2 FQNEAQ (reference sequence). This CDR3 spans 15 amino acids. The CDR3 here is CASSWGDSADNEQFF. CDR3 DNA sequence: TGTGCCAGCAGCTGGGGGGACTCTGCTGACAATGAGCAGTTCTTC.

The genes are TRBV16 and TRBJ1-1, with unresolved D. There are 15 residues in the CDR3. Trimming stripped 0 bases from V and 6 bases from J, with 14 bases between. CDR1 is KGHSY, CDR2 FQNENV, per germline. In nucleotides, the CDR3 is TGTGCCAGCAGCCAATCGATTTACGATACGGCTGAAGCTTTCTTT. Encoded protein: CASSQSIYDTAEAFF.

The chain combines TRBV7-9 with TRBJ2-4; D perhaps matches TRBD2 (5 bases). CDR3 size: 16 residues. The V end was cut by 3 bases, the J end by 1 base, with 13 bases between. In germline, CDR1 is SEHNR, CDR2 FQNEAQ (reference sequence). Written as DNA, the CDR3 is TGTGCCAGCAGCTTGCAGCGGAGTGCGGCCAAAAACATTCAGTACTTC. Its protein product is CASSLQRSAAKNIQYF.

V and J are TRBV29-1 and TRBJ2-1; no firm D call. Trimming took off 2 bases at V and 7 bases at J, with 15 bases between the two ends. The CDR3 covers 14 residues. Germline V gives CDR1 SQVTM, CDR2 ANQGSEA. The chain's CDR3 is CSVEPLGARNEQFF. For the CDR3, the DNA is TGCAGCGTTGAACCCCTCGGAGCGAGGAATGAGCAGTTCTTC.

The chain combines TRBV27 with TRBJ2-1, with 11 bases identical to TRBD2. The CDR3 runs to 14 residues. Germline V gives CDR1 MNHEY, CDR2 SMNVEV (reference sequence). V lost 8 bases to trimming and J lost 1 base; unmatched junction nucleotides: 1. The CDR3, as DNA: TGTGCCAGCGGGACTAGCGGTTCCTACAATGAGCAGTTCTTC. Protein sequence: CASGTSGSYNEQFF.

The chain recombines TRBV7-9 with TRBJ2-3, with D maybe TRBD2 (6 bases). The CDR3 has 12 residues. Germline-derived CDR1 and CDR2 are SEHNR and FQNEAQ (reference sequence). Deletions cut 4 bases from V and 4 bases from J, with 6 bases between. CDR3 region: CASSWGADTQYF. DNA of the CDR3: TGTGCCAGCAGCTGGGGGGCAGATACGCAGTATTTT.

The V gene is TRBV11-2, the J gene TRBJ1-3, with 9 bases identical to TRBD1. J was trimmed by 0 bases and V by 5 bases; bases with no gene match: 5. The germline CDR1 and CDR2 sequences are SGHAT and FQNNGV. The CDR3 is made up of 16 amino acids. The CDR3 DNA reads TGTGCCAGCAGCCTCGGGACAGGGATCTCTGGAAACACCATATATTTT. It codes for CASSLGTGISGNTIYF.

The chain uses TRBV6-6 and TRBJ1-5; the D gene is possibly TRBD1 (6 bases). Deletions cut 6 bases from V and 2 bases from J, with 17 bases between. The germline V gene has CDR1 MNHNY and CDR2 SVGAGI (reference sequence). There are 16 residues in the CDR3. The DNA of the CDR3 is TGTGCCAGCAGCTATGGGGCAGGGGCTGGCAATCAGCCCCAGCATTTT. This translates into CASSYGAGAGNQPQHF.

The chain joins TRBV27 to TRBJ2-7, with D unresolved. Between the trimmed V and J ends, which lost 5 bases and 4 bases, there was a span of 12 bases. The CDR3 runs 13 residues. Looked up from germline, CDR1 is MNHEY and CDR2 is SMNVEV (reference sequence). The CDR3 DNA reads TGTGCCAGCAGTCTCGTACCCGGGTACGAGCAGTACTTC. Its protein is CASSLVPGYEQYF.

The V gene is TRBV6-5, the J gene TRBJ1-2; perhaps TRBD1 as D (5 bases). CDR1 is MNHEY and CDR2 is SVGAGI in the germline V gene. This CDR3 has 12 amino acids. The V and J ends lost 7 bases and 4 bases respectively, with 10 bases between them. The CDR3, as DNA: TGTGCCAGCACTGGGACTCCCTATGGCTACACCTTC. This codes for CASTGTPYGYTF.

The chain recombines TRBV5-6 with TRBJ1-1; D is ambiguous. Germline V gives CDR1 SGHDT, CDR2 YYEEEE. Trimming cost V 4 bases and J 8 bases, with 12 bases left between them. This CDR3 comprises 12 residues. Here the CDR3 DNA reads TGTGCCAGCAGCACATCATGGTCCGAAGCTTTCTTT. Residues: CASSTSWSEAFF.

This chain joins TRBV4-2 and TRBJ2-3; D is ambiguous. Trimming pared 0 bases from V and 4 bases from J, leaving 14 bases between. This CDR3 region has 16 residues. Germline V lookup: CDR1 LGHNA, CDR2 YNFKEQ. The CDR3 sequence: CASSQDRLNGADTQYF. The CDR3 DNA reads as TGTGCCAGCAGCCAAGATCGACTGAACGGCGCAGATACGCAGTATTTT.

The V and J genes are TRBV29-1 and TRBJ2-2; tentatively, D is TRBD2 (6 bases). The germline V gene has CDR1 SQVTM and CDR2 ANQGSEA. Trimming left V 4 bases short and J 6 bases short, with 9 bases between. The CDR3 is made up of 12 amino acids. The CDR3 DNA follows: TGCAGCGTTGCCGGGGGACCCGGGGAGCTGTTTTTT. It encodes CSVAGGPGELFF.

V is TRBV7-2 and J is TRBJ2-6, with 8 nucleotides matching TRBD1. This CDR3 has 17 amino acids. From germline, CDR1 is SGHTA and CDR2 FQGNSA. After removal of 2 bases from V and 3 bases from J, the junction contained 6 bases not matched to a gene. The CDR3 DNA is TGTGCCAGCAGCTTATCGGCAGGGGGCGTTGGGGCCAACGTCCTGACTTTC. Amino acids: CASSLSAGGVGANVLTF.

This chain connects TRBV6-2 or TRBV6-3 to TRBJ2-7; D is unresolved. Trimming took off 2 bases at V and 5 bases at J, with 16 bases between the two ends. This CDR3 has 15 residues. Germline V CDR1 and CDR2: MNHEY, SVGEGT. CDR3 nucleotide sequence: TGTGCCAGCAGTTACCCCGAATCCGGTAGCCACGAGCAGTACTTC. Translating it yields CASSYPESGSHEQYF.

The chain employs TRBV7-2 and TRBJ1-6; D remains ambiguous. CDR1 and CDR2 (germline): SGHTA, FQGNSA. The CDR3 length is 18 residues. Trimming pared 3 bases from V and 0 bases from J, leaving 15 bases between. The CDR3 DNA is TGTGCCAGCAGCTTCAGTGGCCAGCGGAGCTCCTATAATTCACCCCTCCACTTT. Translating it yields CASSFSGQRSSYNSPLHF.